The 2 T cell receptor beta chains below were found in one sample sequenced in a study of blood T cell repertoires in COVID-19. Clones were sequenced by immunoSEQ multiplex PCR, and TCRdb holds only the in-frame ones, with some missing. There are 120,000 to 150,000 clones in the sample; approximately 92% occur only once, and 2.5% to 3.5% lies in the top ten. Sequenced material: peripheral blood. Receptor source: a woman aged 55-75 years with active COVID-19.

V usage is TRBV10-3 and J usage is TRBJ2-7, with 7 bases fitting TRBD1. Trimming removed 10 bases from V and 5 bases from J; junction bases left unmatched: 8. Germline V gene sequence: CDR1 ENHRY, CDR2 SYGVKD. The CDR3 covers 12 residues. CDR3 protein: CATQTGLHEQYF. The CDR3 nucleotides are TGTGCCACGCAGACAGGGCTTCACGAGCAGTACTTC.

This chain connects TRBV5-8 to TRBJ2-1, with D unresolved. V was cut by 4 bases and J by 0 bases, with 11 bases left in between. In germline, CDR1 is SGHTS, CDR2 YDEGEE. The CDR3 is made up of 15 amino acids. CDR3 sequence reads: CASSPRRSSYNEQFF. In nucleotides, the CDR3 is TGTGCCAGCAGCCCTAGGCGTAGCTCCTACAATGAGCAGTTCTTC.